The clone carrying this TCR beta chain was picked up many times. Clinical symptoms, serum thyroxine and TRAb, thyroid ultrasound and orbital computed tomography were used for the diagnoses. J lost 5 bases, V lost 5 bases, and 10 bases had no gene match. This CDR3 is 15 amino acids long. Germline CDR1 reads LGHNT; CDR2 reads FRNRAP. The entry originates in a study of T cells in Graves' hyperthyroidism and ophthalmopathy. Authors of the study amplified TCR beta CDR3 regions from RNA transcripts. HTBI primers were the set used in a first-round RT-PCR of the TCR CDR3. TCRdb re-called the multiplex PCR reads through MiXCR, storing one row per CDR3 protein. The sample includes fewer than 650,000 distinct CDR3 sequences, approximately 15% of them seen just once.

The sequencing sample was made of blood. The sequence was collected from a woman in her thirties or forties with Graves' ophthalmopathy. The chain joins TRBV12-5 to TRBJ2-7; 9 bases fit TRBD1. In DNA form, the CDR3 reads TGTGCTAGTGGTCTTTTCCGGACAGGGGAGGACGAGCAGTACTTC. Residues: CASGLFRTGEDEQYF.